This TCR beta chain was sequenced in a study of shared clonotypes between healthy human individuals. Regarding the study as a whole: Represented diversity, genetic and exposure-history alike, was limited by few donors.

Comment on this clone: Its antigen is not identified.

Every subset had its genomic DNA shared out evenly among several immunoSEQ plates. Original handling: Junction-only sequences without quality scores came from ImmunoSEQ, so filtering differed. Generated by immunoSEQ multiplex PCR, the TCRdb table keeps only in-frame clones and is missing some. V and J calls and clone size are copied from that table; D and trimming were computed from the DNA. Among 2 million to 2.5 million clones listed, approximately 95% were seen once. The J segment lost 4 bases and the V segment lost 3 bases, leaving 5 bases of the junction unmatched. This CDR3 has 15 residues. Germline values: CDR1 SGHAT, CDR2 FQNNGV.

J is TRBJ2-1 and V is TRBV11-2; 8 bases are a match to TRBD2. This clonotype originated in a man in his late teens or twenties in good health. The sequencing sample was made of naive CD4+ T cells sorted from blood. Described subset: CD45RA+ positively selected. The CDR3 region is CASSFSGIAYNEQFF. The CDR3 DNA is TGTGCCAGCAGCTTTAGCGGGATAGCGTACAATGAGCAGTTCTTC.